The 26 T cell receptor beta chains below come from one sample, sequenced in a study of radiotherapy plus CTLA-4 blockade in lung cancer. Data came from immunoSEQ multiplex PCR; TCRdb stores just in-frame clones and leaves some out. The repertoire holds about 90,000 clones, about 83% seen once, with roughly 15% in the top ten. The material sequenced was peripheral blood, taken from a patient treated with radiotherapy plus ipilimumab. These receptors were taken from a human donor with non-small cell lung cancer that progressed on radiotherapy plus ipilimumab.

The chain uses TRBV6-5 and TRBJ1-3; D unclear. Germline V CDR1 and CDR2: MNHEY, SVGAGI. The CDR3 runs 16 residues. Trimming took off 2 bases at V and 2 bases at J, with 13 bases between the two ends. The CDR3 coding sequence is TGTGCCAGCAGTTACGGGGAGCGTCGGACTGGAAACACCATATATTTT. It yields the protein CASSYGERRTGNTIYF.

This chain connects TRBV18 to TRBJ1-4, with D tentatively TRBD1 (5 bases). This CDR3 region has 15 residues. Trimming shortened V by 0 bases and J by 4 bases, and 9 bases separated the two germline ends. Looked up from germline, CDR1 is KGHSH and CDR2 is LQKENI. The DNA of the CDR3 is TGTGCCAGCTCACCACCGACAGCCCTTAATGAAAAACTGTTTTTT. Amino acid sequence: CASSPPTALNEKLFF.

V and J are TRBV7-2 and TRBJ2-1, with no clear D. Trimming shortened V by 5 bases and J by 9 bases, and 11 bases separated the two germline ends. Germline CDR1 reads SGHTA; CDR2 reads FQGNSA. The CDR3 has 12 residues. The CDR3 sequence is CASSHPLGEQFF. The CDR3 DNA is TGTGCCAGCAGCCACCCCTTGGGTGAGCAGTTCTTC.

The chain carries TRBV27 and TRBJ2-7; no definite D call. Germline values: CDR1 MNHEY, CDR2 SMNVEV (reference sequence). Trimming stripped 3 bases from V and 5 bases from J, with 14 bases between. The CDR3 extends over 14 amino acids. The CDR3 spells CASSFYSGRNEQYF. In nucleotides, the CDR3 is TGTGCCAGCAGTTTCTATTCTGGCCGGAACGAGCAGTACTTC.

As for this clone: One end of the junction varies from germline; a read error may be responsible. V usage is TRBV10-3 and J usage is TRBJ2-7, with D maybe TRBD2 (5 bases). In germline, CDR1 is ENHRY, CDR2 SYGVKD. The CDR3 covers 11 residues. As DNA, the CDR3 is TGTGCCATCAGCCGAGACTACGAGCGGTACTTC. It encodes CAISRDYERYF.

The gene calls are TRBV6-5 and TRBJ1-4; tentatively, D is TRBD1 (6 bases). The CDR3 consists of 12 residues. The V gene lost 4 bases and the J gene lost 8 bases, with 8 bases spanning the gap. CDR1 and CDR2 from the germline V gene are MNHEY and SVGAGI. The CDR3 reads CASSSTGEKLFF. CDR3 DNA sequence: TGTGCCAGCAGTTCAACAGGGGAAAAACTGTTTTTT.

The chain recombines TRBV7-2 with TRBJ2-5; D possibly uses TRBD1 or TRBD2 (6 bases each). Trimming removed 2 bases at V and 3 bases at J, with 13 bases between. Germline V gives CDR1 SGHTA, CDR2 FQGNSA. CDR3 length: 15 amino acids. The CDR3 region is CASSLSRGGEETQYF. The CDR3 DNA sequence: TGTGCCAGCAGCTTATCCAGGGGAGGAGAAGAGACCCAGTACTTC. The complete variable domain, with remaining parts taken from reference TRBV7-2 and TRBJ2-5, reads GAGVSQSPSNKVTEKGKDVELRCDPISGHTALYWYRQSLGQGLEFLIYFQGNSAPDKSGLPSDRFSAERTGGSVSTLTIQRTQQEDSAVYLCASSLSRGGEETQYFGPGTRLLVL.

This chain links TRBV19 with TRBJ2-7; D is ambiguous. The V and J ends lost 7 bases and 1 base respectively, with 11 bases between them. Germline V gives CDR1 LNHDA, CDR2 SQIVND (reference sequence). The CDR3 runs to 13 residues. The CDR3 DNA reads as TGTGCCAGTAAGGACCTCTGGTCCTACGAGCAGTACTTC. This translates into CASKDLWSYEQYF. Based on the CDR3 plus reference TRBV19 and TRBJ2-7, the full variable domain is DGGITQSPKYLFRKEGQNVTLSCEQNLNHDAMYWYRQDPGQGLRLIYYSQIVNDFQKGDIAEGYSVSREKKESFPLTVTSAQKNPTAFYLCASKDLWSYEQYFGPGTRLTVT.

The chain has TRBV6-5 and TRBJ2-7, with a possible D match to TRBD1 (5 bases). Looked up from germline, CDR1 is MNHEY and CDR2 is SVGAGI. The CDR3 extends over 15 amino acids. V was cut by 0 bases and J by 2 bases, with 11 bases left in between. Here the CDR3 reads CASSYSLDSTYEQYF. The CDR3 DNA is TGTGCCAGCAGTTACTCTTTAGACAGCACCTACGAGCAGTACTTC.

The V gene is TRBV30, the J gene TRBJ1-1; D gene ambiguous. The CDR3 length is 14 residues. CDR1 and CDR2 (germline): GTSNPN, SVGIG (reference sequence). The V end was cut by 4 bases, the J end by 5 bases, with 17 bases between. The CDR3 protein is CAWKRFRDGTEAFF. The DNA for the CDR3 is TGTGCCTGGAAGCGTTTTAGGGATGGAACTGAAGCTTTCTTT. Together with reference TRBV30 and TRBJ1-1, the CDR3 gives the full variable domain: SQTIHQWPATLVQPVGSPLSLECTVEGTSNPNLYWYRQAAGRGLQLLFYSVGIGQISSEVPQNLSASRPQDRQFILSSKKLLLSDSGFYLCAWKRFRDGTEAFFGQGTRLTVV.

The J gene is TRBJ1-3, the V gene TRBV25-1; D is unclear. Trimming stripped 1 base from V and 1 base from J, with 8 bases between. Germline V gene sequence: CDR1 MGHDK, CDR2 SYGVNS. The CDR3 extends over 15 amino acids. The CDR3 region is CASSESGPSGNTIYF. In DNA, the CDR3 is TGTGCCAGCAGTGAATCCGGTCCTTCTGGAAACACCATATATTTT.

The V call is TRBV9, the J call TRBJ2-1; 11 positions match TRBD1. CDR1 is SGDLS, CDR2 YYNGEE, per germline. The CDR3 has 15 residues. The trim removed 3 bases at V and 4 bases at J, leaving 3 bases unmatched. The CDR3 loop is CASSGGQGDYNEQFF. The CDR3 DNA reads TGTGCCAGCAGCGGGGGACAGGGGGATTACAATGAGCAGTTCTTC. Drawing the rest from reference TRBV9 and TRBJ2-1, the complete variable domain is DSGVTQTPKHLITATGQRVTLRCSPRSGDLSVYWYQQSLDQGLQFLIQYYNGEERAKGNILERFSAQQFPDLHSELNLSSLELGDSALYFCASSGGQGDYNEQFFGPGTRLTVL.

V usage is TRBV5-8 and J usage is TRBJ2-1; D unclear. The V gene's germline CDR1 is SGHTS and CDR2 YDEGEE. V lost 4 bases, J lost 4 bases, and 3 bases lay in between. CDR3 length equals 11 residues. The CDR3 sequence is CASSLYNEQFF. The CDR3 nucleotides are TGTGCCAGCAGCCTGTACAATGAGCAGTTCTTC.

J is TRBJ2-4 and V is TRBV7-2; a possible D gene is TRBD1 (5 bases). This CDR3 comprises 14 residues. Trimming left V 2 bases short and J 3 bases short, with 8 bases between. Per germline, CDR1 SGHTA and CDR2 FQGNSA. The CDR3 DNA reads TGTGCCAGCAGCTTACAGGGAAACAAAAACATTCAGTACTTC. The encoded protein is CASSLQGNKNIQYF.

The chain links TRBV9 to TRBJ2-2, with D perhaps matching TRBD2 (5 bases). CDR1 is SGDLS, CDR2 YYNGEE, per germline. The CDR3 extends over 15 amino acids. Deletions cut 4 bases from V and 2 bases from J, with 12 bases between. The DNA of the CDR3 is TGTGCCAGCAGCTCGGGATACGCTAACACCGGGGAGCTGTTTTTT. It translates to CASSSGYANTGELFF.

This clone has just one count. CDR3 sequence (DNA): TGTGCCAGCCAACCTCAGGGGGGAGGCTATGGCTACACCTTC. It is translated as CASQPQGGGYGYTF. The gene calls are TRBV28 and TRBJ1-2, with 7 bases matching TRBD1. The J segment lost 4 bases and the V segment lost 8 bases, leaving 10 bases of the junction unmatched. The germline V gene encodes CDR1 MDHEN and CDR2 SYDVKM. This CDR3 spans 14 amino acids.

This chain joins TRBV18 and TRBJ1-2; D possibly corresponds to TRBD1 (6 bases). The CDR3 totals 13 residues. V lost 6 bases, J lost 6 bases, and 14 bases lay in between. In germline, CDR1 is KGHSH, CDR2 LQKENI. CDR3 loop: CASSQTGFDGYTF. The CDR3 nucleotides are TGTGCCAGCTCGCAAACAGGGTTCGATGGCTACACCTTC. The whole variable domain, filled in from reference TRBV18 and TRBJ1-2, reads NAGVMQNPRHLVRRRGQEARLRCSPMKGHSHVYWYRQLPEEGLKFMVYLQKENIIDESGMPKERFSAEFPKEGPSILRIQQVVRGDSAAYFCASSQTGFDGYTFGSGTRLTVV.

The genes are TRBV6-5 and TRBJ1-2; 7 nucleotides align to TRBD1. With V trimmed by 2 bases and J by 0 bases, 3 bases remained unmatched. The CDR3 has 15 amino acids. From germline, CDR1 is MNHEY and CDR2 SVGAGI. This CDR3 is CASSYDRASNYGYTF. CDR3 bases: TGTGCCAGCAGTTACGACAGGGCCTCTAACTATGGCTACACCTTC.

The chain is built from TRBV7-9 and TRBJ1-3, with unresolved D. The germline V gene has CDR1 SEHNR and CDR2 FQNEAQ (reference sequence). The CDR3 contains 14 residues. Trimming took 0 bases from V and 0 from J, leaving 3 bases between them. The CDR3 here is CASSLAISGNTIYF. The CDR3 region has the DNA TGTGCCAGCAGCTTAGCCATCTCTGGAAACACCATATATTTT.

This chain joins TRBV10-2 and TRBJ1-3; no definite D call. The CDR3 consists of 16 residues. V lost 2 bases and J lost 6, with 17 bases in between. Germline V gene sequence: CDR1 WSHSY, CDR2 SAAADI. The CDR3 protein is CASSEAYGGMANTIYF. CDR3 nucleotides: TGCGCCAGCAGTGAGGCGTATGGAGGGATGGCAAACACCATATATTTT.

CDR3 bases: TGTGCCAGCAGTTACTGGACAGAAAACACCGGGGAGCTGTTTTTT. Protein sequence: CASSYWTENTGELFF. The V gene is TRBV6-5, the J gene TRBJ2-2; a weak D match, TRBD1 (6 bases). With 1 base removed from V and 2 bases from J, the gap between germline ends came to 8 bases. CDR1 and CDR2 from the germline V gene are MNHEY and SVGAGI. This CDR3 has 15 amino acids.

This clone was observed a handful of times. The sample carries other DNA sequences with the same CDR3. The CDR3: CASSLSGANVYNEQFF. The DNA of the CDR3 is TGTGCCAGCAGCTTGTCTGGGGCAAACGTATACAATGAGCAGTTCTTC. V is TRBV5-5 and J is TRBJ2-1, with TRBD1 as a possible D gene (5 bases). Trimming stripped 1 base from V and 4 bases from J, with 15 bases between. In germline, CDR1 is SGHKS, CDR2 YYEKEE (reference sequence). The CDR3 is made up of 16 amino acids.

The sample holds a few counts of this clone. The genes are TRBV7-9 and TRBJ1-3, with D possibly being TRBD1 (6 bases). This CDR3 has 16 amino acids. CDR1 and CDR2 (germline): SEHNR, FQNEAQ (reference sequence). The V and J ends lost 5 bases and 1 base respectively, with 15 bases between them. CDR3 in amino acids: CASSTQGSLSGNTIYF. The CDR3 DNA reads TGTGCCAGCAGCACCCAGGGGTCCCTATCTGGAAACACCATATATTTT.

The gene calls are TRBV5-6 and TRBJ1-1; D uncertain. This CDR3 has 14 amino acids. Germline V gene sequence: CDR1 SGHDT, CDR2 YYEEEE. Trimming removed 1 base at V and 2 bases at J, with 9 bases between. CDR3 sequence reads: CASSLFQVNTEAFF. The CDR3 nucleotides read TGTGCCAGCAGCTTGTTCCAGGTCAACACTGAAGCTTTCTTT.

This clone was seen only once. The rearrangement uses TRBV9 and TRBJ1-1, with no clear D. With 0 bases removed from V and 1 base from J, the gap between germline ends came to 4 bases. Germline V CDR1 and CDR2: SGDLS, YYNGEE. The CDR3 totals 13 residues. Here the CDR3 reads CASSVDQNTEAFF. CDR3 coding DNA: TGTGCCAGCAGCGTAGATCAGAACACTGAAGCTTTCTTT.

The chain carries TRBV21-1 and TRBJ2-1; the table assigns TRBD2, which was not confirmed against the DNA. TRBV21-1 is annotated as a pseudogene. The length of the CDR3 is 17 residues. This CDR3 reads CASSTDGWPGSYNEQFF. CDR3 DNA sequence: TGTGCCAGCAGCACGGATGGGTGGCCGGGATCCTACAATGAGCAGTTCTTC.